A selection of T cell receptor beta chains follows, all from one sample in a study of cytomegalovirus exposure and HLA in healthy donors. Sequencing used immunoSEQ multiplex PCR; TCRdb keeps in-frame clones, though not all of them. The table lists roughly 80,000 clones, about four fifths of them singletons. Sequenced input: PBMCs. The source of these receptors is a woman aged 25 to 45 in good health and CMV-seronegative. Both conserved end residues are part of each CDR3. The order of the fields is J gene, V gene, clone size, D gene, CDR3 protein, CDR3 DNA. A D gene is named only where the DNA matches it firmly. The size entry is marked missing in some rows and otherwise reads once, few, many or a size class.

TRBJ1-5 | TRBV19 | NA | TRBD1 | CATMRDRASGQPQHF | TGTGCCACCATGAGGGACAGAGCCTCAGGACAGCCCCAGCATTTT
TRBJ1-3 | TRBV21-1 | NA | NA | CASSNPPGSVIISGNTIYF | TGTGCCAGCAGCAACCCGCCGGGGTCCGTAATTATCTCTGGAAACACCATATATTTT
TRBJ1-1 | TRBV5-1 | NA | TRBD1 | CASGGKTGTEEAFF | TGCGCCAGCGGTGGAAAAACCGGGACAGAAGAAGCTTTCTTT
TRBJ1-4 | TRBV9 | once | NA | CASSDPGHEEKLFF | TGTGCCAGCAGCGATCCGGGACACGAAGAAAAACTGTTTTTT
TRBJ2-6 | TRBV14 | NA | TRBD1 | CASSRQGAALSGANVLTF | TGTGCCAGCAGCCGACAGGGGGCAGCCCTCTCTGGGGCCAACGTCCTGACTTTC
TRBJ1-5 | TRBV28 | NA | TRBD1 | CASSPTAGQGGNQPQHF | TGTGCCAGCAGTCCTACGGCCGGACAGGGCGGTAATCAGCCCCAGCATTTT
TRBJ2-5 | TRBV5-4 | once | NA | CASSASTEGETQYF | TGTGCCAGCAGCGCCTCAACAGAGGGAGAGACCCAGTACTTC
TRBJ1-6 | TRBV30 | NA | NA | CAWSPGVSSYNSPLHF | TGTGCCTGGAGTCCGGGGGTGAGCTCCTATAATTCACCCCTCCACTTT
TRBJ1-6 | TRBV7-9 | NA | NA | CASSLDGYNSPLHF | TGTGCCAGCAGCTTAGACGGCTATAATTCACCCCTCCACTTT
TRBJ2-7 | TRBV5-6 | NA | NA | CASRLSNYYEQYF | TGTGCCAGCAGACTTTCCAATTATTACGAGCAGTACTTC
TRBJ2-5 | TRBV4-2 | few | TRBD1 | CASSRLQTGDQYQETQYF | TGTGCCAGCAGCCGATTGCAGACAGGGGATCAATACCAAGAGACCCAGTACTTC
TRBJ2-5 | TRBV28 | NA | TRBD2 | CASSLGLAGNQETQYF | TGTGCCAGCAGCCTGGGACTAGCGGGAAACCAAGAGACCCAGTACTTC